This is a list of T cell receptor beta chains from one sample in a study of graft-versus-host responses after intestinal transplantation. Sequenced by immunoSEQ multiplex PCR; TCRdb stores in-frame clones only, minus some. The sample contains some 100,000 clones, under 95% of which appear only once. These receptors lack a known antigen. The sample in question was unstimulated CD8+ T cells sorted from spleen or lymph node cells, obtained before transplant. These TCRs come from a human donor who was the organ donor for an intestinal transplant. CDR3s include the opening cysteine and the closing phenylalanine or tryptophan. A D gene is named only where the DNA matches it firmly. Where a row states a size, it is once, few, many or the class of an expanded clone; other rows omit it.

D	V	J	size	DNA	CDR3
-	TRBV21-1	TRBJ1-2	-	TGTGCCAGCAGCAAAAGGGGGAGGGGTACTCATGGCTACACCTTC	CASSKRGRGTHGYTF
-	TRBV18	TRBJ1-2	-	TGTGCCAGCTCACCGACCGGAGGGGCGTTATTCTATGGCTACACCTTC	CASSPTGGALFYGYTF
TRBD2	TRBV10-3	TRBJ2-7	-	TGTGCCATCAGTGAGTCCCCTAGCGGGAGGACCTACGAGCAGTACTTC	CAISESPSGRTYEQYF
-	TRBV9	TRBJ2-1	-	TGTGCCAGCAGCGTAGAGGGAGAGATACGGAGTGAGCAGTTCTTC	CASSVEGEIRSEQFF
TRBD1	TRBV2	TRBJ2-6	-	TGTGCCAGATTAACTCCGGGACAGGAATTTACTGGGGCCAACGTCCTGACTTTC	CARLTPGQEFTGANVLTF
-	TRBV7-8	TRBJ2-2	-	TGTGCCAGCAGCCTAGGCACAGGAAACACCGGGGAGCTGTTTTTT	CASSLGTGNTGELFF
-	TRBV11-2	TRBJ1-1	-	TGTGCCAGCAGCTTAGTGGCGGGCTCATCCGCTTTCTTT	CASSLVAGSSAFF
TRBD1	TRBV7-9	TRBJ2-6	-	TGTGCCAGCAGCGGACAGGCCTCTGGGGCCAACGTCCTGACTTTC	CASSGQASGANVLTF
-	TRBV28	TRBJ1-4	-	TGTGCCAGCAGTCCCCGGACAGCTCGTAATGAAAAACTGTTTTTT	CASSPRTARNEKLFF
TRBD1	TRBV29-1	TRBJ2-5	-	TGCAGCGTTGAATATACAGGGGAAGAGACCCAGTACTTC	CSVEYTGEETQYF
TRBD1	TRBV28	TRBJ2-1	-	TGTGCCAGCAGTTTGGCCTCAGGGGGCGCACCCCAGTGGGATGAGCAGTTCTTC	CASSLASGGAPQWDEQFF
-	TRBV6-1	TRBJ2-7	-	TGTGCCAGCAGTGTCGACCGGAGCTCCTACGAGCAGTACTTC	CASSVDRSSYEQYF
TRBD2	TRBV5-6	TRBJ2-7	-	TGTGCCAGCAGCTTGGCCCGGGGGGGTTCCTACGAGCAGTACTTC	CASSLARGGSYEQYF
-	TRBV7-6	TRBJ1-1	-	TGTGCCAGCAGCCTCCTTGTAGGACTCGTAACCCTGGACGCTGAAGCTTTCTTT	CASSLLVGLVTLDAEAFF
-	TRBV7-9	TRBJ1-1	-	TGTGCCAGCAGCTTAGGGTTGGCCACTGAAGCTTTCTTT	CASSLGLATEAFF
TRBD2	TRBV28	TRBJ2-7	-	TGTGCCAGCAGCACCTTAGCGGGAGGGCCCTACGAGCAGTACTTC	CASSTLAGGPYEQYF
-	TRBV28	TRBJ2-5	-	TGTGCCAGCAGTTCCGGACCGGGGGAGACCCAGTACTTC	CASSSGPGETQYF
TRBD2	TRBV2	TRBJ2-7	-	TGTGCCAGCAGTGGGACTAGCGGGAGGGCCGGCCGAGCCTACGAGCAGTACTTC	CASSGTSGRAGRAYEQYF
TRBD1	TRBV25-1	TRBJ2-2	-	TGTGCCAGCAGTGAATGGGACAGCGCCGGGGAGCTGTTTTTT	CASSEWDSAGELFF
-	TRBV27	TRBJ2-3	-	TGTGCCAGCAGTTTATCGTGGGGGCTCACAGATACGCAGTATTTT	CASSLSWGLTDTQYF
-	TRBV5-6	TRBJ2-5	-	TGTGCCAGCAGCTGGGCGACACAAGAGACCCAGTACTTC	CASSWATQETQYF
-	TRBV28	TRBJ2-5	-	TGTGCCAGCAGTTTAGTATTATTTGGGCAGGGTGAAGAGACCCAGTACTTC	CASSLVLFGQGEETQYF
-	TRBV28	TRBJ1-1	-	TGTGCCAGCAGTTTATTTTCCAACTTTTTATCCCCAGCTTTCTTT	CASSLFSNFLSPAFF
-	TRBV4-2	TRBJ1-2	-	TGTGCCAGCAGCCAAGCCGACAGTTTAATACTCTATGGCTACACCTTC	CASSQADSLILYGYTF
TRBD1	TRBV27	TRBJ1-1	-	TGTGCCAGCAGAGCCGGGACAGGGACGCCTCCCGTTGCTTTCTTT	CASRAGTGTPPVAFF
-	TRBV4-1	TRBJ1-5	few	TGCGCCAGCAGCCAAGATCCCGCGGGGGTCGATAGCAATCAGCCCCAGCATTTT	CASSQDPAGVDSNQPQHF
-	TRBV14	TRBJ1-2	-	TGTGCCAGCAGCCAAGTTAGAGGACAGCCTCCCCTCTATGGCTACACCTTC	CASSQVRGQPPLYGYTF
-	TRBV2	TRBJ1-1	-	TGTGCCAGCCGTGTGGGGGGGGGCACTGAAGCTTTCTTT	CASRVGGGTEAFF
TRBD2	TRBV28	TRBJ2-7	-	TGTGCCAGCGCGGGACTAGCGGGAGTCCCGTACTTC	CASAGLAGVPYF